This record concerns one T cell receptor (beta chain) sequence. As yet, its antigen is unknown. These data belong to a study of cytomegalovirus exposure and HLA in healthy donors. Despite likely unrecorded immune exposures, the donors were nominally healthy at the time of sampling. Whole-study results and caveats: Productive status was seen about 87% or about 30% of the time for most TCR beta V segments in an earlier analysis.

PCR amplification relied on 60 Vbeta primers (plus 13 Jbeta primers). TCRdb's table, derived via immunoSEQ multiplex PCR, lists solely in-frame clones and lacks some. The repertoire consists of 150,000 or so clones, with nearly 80% occurring once and the leading ten covering 0.66%. This CDR3 contains 14 residues. Germline V gene data show CDR1 as SGHVS and CDR2 as FQNEAQ. Germline trimming cut 10 bases from V and 8 bases from J; bases unmatched to any gene: 11. The clonotype was recovered from a male donor in good health and CMV-seronegative. V is TRBV7-8 and J is TRBJ1-4; 9 nucleotides line up with TRBD1. The specimen sequenced was PBMCs. In DNA form, the CDR3 reads TGTGCCATCACCAAGATGGACAGGGGCGAAAAACTGTTTTTT. Translation: CAITKMDRGEKLFF.